What follows are 13 T cell receptor beta chains derived from one specimen sequenced in a study of cytomegalovirus exposure and HLA in healthy donors. Vbeta (60) and Jbeta (13) primers were used in the PCR. The method was immunoSEQ multiplex PCR; TCRdb's version includes in-frame clones alone and lacks a portion of them. This table holds fewer than 120,000 clones, approximately 83% found once. The sample comprised PBMCs. These TCRs come from a man aged 35-49 years in good health and CMV-seronegative.

The chain carries TRBV5-8 and TRBJ1-4; D unresolved. Germline values: CDR1 SGHTS, CDR2 YDEGEE. This CDR3 comprises 14 residues. The V end was cut by 4 bases, the J end by 7 bases, with 14 bases between. The CDR3 loop reads CASSAWSRGEKLFF. CDR3 DNA: TGTGCCAGCAGCGCCTGGTCGCGGGGTGAAAAACTGTTTTTT.

This clone was detected only a few times. CDR3 sequence (DNA): TGTGCCAGCAGCTTGGGACTAGCGGGGGGTCAAGAGACCCAGTACTTC. Residues: CASSLGLAGGQETQYF. This chain connects TRBV7-6 to TRBJ2-5, with TRBD2 matching 15 bases. CDR3 length equals 16 residues. The J segment lost 2 bases and the V segment lost 3 bases, leaving 1 base of the junction unmatched. Germline CDR1 SGHVS, CDR2 FNYEAQ.

The rearrangement links TRBV1 to TRBJ1-1. TRBV1 is a pseudogene segment. This CDR3 spans 14 amino acids. The CDR3 loop is CTSSHGEANTEAFF. CDR3 nucleotide sequence: TGCACCAGCAGCCATGGTGAGGCGAACACTGAAGCTTTCTTT.

The chain carries TRBV6-1 and TRBJ1-5; 7 bases are shared with TRBD1. The CDR3 consists of 15 residues. The V gene's germline CDR1 is MNHNS and CDR2 SASEGT. J lost 2 bases, V lost 6 bases, and 7 bases had no gene match. The CDR3 spells CASSAGGRGNQPQHF. In DNA, the CDR3 is TGTGCCAGCAGCGCAGGGGGTAGGGGCAATCAGCCCCAGCATTTT.

V and J are TRBV5-5 and TRBJ2-7; weak D call: TRBD1 (6 bases). The CDR3 is 15 residues long. V was clipped by 2 bases and J by 0 bases, with 12 bases between them. Per germline, CDR1 SGHKS and CDR2 YYEKEE (reference sequence). The CDR3 region is CASSLDIGGSYEQYF. The CDR3 DNA sequence: TGTGCCAGCAGCTTAGACATAGGGGGCTCCTACGAGCAGTACTTC.

The chain couples TRBV7-9 to TRBJ1-1; D gene unclear. Trimming removed 1 base from V and 7 bases from J, with 10 bases in between. CDR1 SEHNR and CDR2 FQNEAQ come from the germline V gene (reference sequence). There are 13 residues in the CDR3. The CDR3: CASSLDWSIEAFF. The CDR3 DNA follows: TGTGCCAGCAGCTTAGACTGGTCTATTGAAGCTTTCTTT.

The chain employs TRBV27 and TRBJ2-1; 13 bases fit TRBD2. The V segment lost 3 bases and the J segment 4 bases; nucleotides outside the gene matches: 9. Germline assignment: CDR1 MNHEY and CDR2 SMNVEV (reference sequence). The CDR3 has 18 residues. In DNA form, the CDR3 reads TGTGCCAGCAGTTTGACTAGCGGGGGGTTGATGGGTTACAATGAGCAGTTCTTC. This translates into CASSLTSGGLMGYNEQFF.

This chain uses TRBV6-1 with TRBJ1-5, with a weak D call TRBD1 (5 bases). Germline lookup yields CDR1 MNHNS and CDR2 SASEGT. The V gene lost 3 bases and the J gene lost 5 bases, with 11 bases spanning the gap. The CDR3 contains 14 residues. CDR3 protein: CASSDPGGYQPQHF. The CDR3 coding sequence is TGTGCCAGCAGTGATCCGGGGGGTTATCAGCCCCAGCATTTT.

This chain connects TRBV28 to TRBJ1-1; D remains unclear. The CDR3 extends over 16 amino acids. V was cut by 7 bases and J by 3 bases, with 21 bases left in between. Germline values: CDR1 MDHEN, CDR2 SYDVKM. In DNA, the CDR3 is TGTGCCAGCACCGTATACGCCTTTAGGAGCGACACTGAAGCTTTCTTT. Protein sequence: CASTVYAFRSDTEAFF.

The V gene is TRBV7-6, the J gene TRBJ2-5; TRBD1 matches at 8 bases. The CDR3 extends over 17 amino acids. V dropped 5 bases and J dropped 0; count of bases not matched to a gene: 11. In germline, CDR1 is SGHVS, CDR2 FNYEAQ. CDR3 sequence (DNA): TGTGCCAGCAGCCTACTAGGACAGGGCGGGTACCAAGAGACCCAGTACTTC. This sequence encodes CASSLLGQGGYQETQYF.

The V and J genes are TRBV15 and TRBJ2-6; possibly TRBD2 for D (7 bases). This CDR3 region has 15 residues. Germline values: CDR1 LNHNV, CDR2 YYDKDF (reference sequence). Trimming took 5 bases from V and 4 from J, leaving 12 bases between them. The CDR3 here is CATSSRGAGANVLTF. The CDR3 DNA is TGTGCCACCAGCTCCCGGGGGGCAGGGGCCAACGTCCTGACTTTC. Looking up the rest from reference TRBV15 and TRBJ2-6 gives the full variable domain: DAMVIQNPRYQVTQFGKPVTLSCSQTLNHNVMYWYQQKSSQAPKLLFHYYDKDFNNEADTPDNFQSRRPNTSFCFLDIRSPGLGDTAMYLCATSSRGAGANVLTFGAGSRLTVL.

J is TRBJ2-2 and V is TRBV30; perhaps TRBD1 as D (6 bases). CDR3 length: 16 amino acids. Germline CDR1 reads GTSNPN; CDR2 reads SVGIG (reference sequence). Trimming stripped 0 bases from V and 1 base from J, with 12 bases between. CDR3 sequence reads: CAWSVQGRGNTGELFF. CDR3 in DNA: TGTGCCTGGAGTGTACAAGGCAGGGGGAACACCGGGGAGCTGTTTTTT.

In this sample, this clone turned up once. The chain uses TRBV7-2 and TRBJ1-2; D remains unclear. The CDR3 loop spans 15 amino acids. Germline V gene sequence: CDR1 SGHTA, CDR2 FQGNSA. Trimming left V 1 base short and J 5 bases short, with 14 bases between. DNA of the CDR3: TGTGCCAGCAGCTTAGGCCAGGCAGGAGGGTATGGCTACACCTTC. It codes for CASSLGQAGGYGYTF.